The entry below gives a single T cell receptor beta chain sequence along with its context. The antigen is undetermined. Each donor was nominally healthy when sampled (though unrecorded immune exposures were likely). Researchers ran the PCR with 60 Vbeta and 13 Jbeta primers. Repertoires were generated with immunoSEQ multiplex PCR, while TCRdb's copy carries only in-frame clones and drops some. This sample has about 120,000 clones, with about three quarters found just once. These data come from a study of cytomegalovirus exposure and HLA in healthy donors. Regarding the study as a whole: Specificity for CMV antigens was confirmed in vitro for a few of the CMV-associated chains. A previous analysis found most TCR beta V segments productive roughly 87% or roughly 30% of the time.

Germline trimming cut 1 base from V and 6 bases from J; bases unmatched to any gene: 6. In germline, CDR1 is SGHRS, CDR2 YFSETQ. This CDR3 spans 15 amino acids. The clonotype comes from a man aged 55-75 years in good health and CMV-seropositive. The V and J genes are TRBV5-1 and TRBJ2-7; 11 nucleotides agree with TRBD2. Material for sequencing was PBMCs. Here the CDR3 reads CASSLIAGGPPEQYF. The CDR3 nucleotides read TGCGCCAGCAGCTTGATAGCGGGAGGGCCTCCCGAGCAGTACTTC. Together with reference TRBV5-1 and TRBJ2-7, the CDR3 gives the full variable domain: KAGVTQTPRYLIKTRGQQVTLSCSPISGHRSVSWYQQTPGQGLQFLFEYFSETQRNKGNFPGRFSGRQFSNSRSEMNVSTLELGDSALYLCASSLIAGGPPEQYFGPGTRLTVT.